This T cell receptor (beta chain) derives from a study of CD8+ T cells in alopecia areata (dated by TCRdb to 2016 to 2018). Background on the whole study: The treated patients, all with moderate-to-severe alopecia areata, were enrolled in an open-label pilot trial of oral tofacitinib given at 5 to 10 mg twice daily. In both human patients and the C3H/HeJ mouse model, the study applied high-throughput TCRbeta sequencing to look at T cell clonal expansion in alopecia areata. Disease severity in treated patients was measured with the SALT score, which quantifies the percentage of affected scalp surface area. Patients stayed on tofacitinib for 6 to 18 months and then had 6 months of follow-up off drug so that delayed response and recurrence could be assessed. Patients on tofacitinib were biopsied at baseline and after 4 and 24 weeks of treatment, and several of the patients also had a later scalp biopsy. On the human side, TCRbeta sequencing was run on scalp tissue and on sorted CD4+ and CD8+ peripheral blood T cells from healthy controls and from alopecia areata patients with either patchy or totalis/universalis disease. Amplification of TCRbeta CDR3 regions was done by immunoSEQ multiplex PCR using 35 Vbeta forward primers and 13 Jbeta reverse primers. Scalp clonality was compared among normal scalp (n=4), patchy alopecia areata scalp (n=8), and alopecia totalis/universalis scalp (n=8). RNA was obtained with the PAXgene miRNA kit for fixed scalp, the miRNeasy kit for PBMCs, and the RNeasy kit for mouse skin. Beyond this particular receptor, the publication reports: Scalp clonality and the number of expanded CD8+ clones among the top 100 scalp clones were significantly decreased by tofacitinib. Scalp TCR repertoire analysis is complicated because resident alphabeta T cells in normal human skin are also sequenced, whereas mouse skin is dominated by gammadelta T cells. Higher clonality and more expanded CD8+ clones were observed in lesional scalp than in normal scalp, particularly in alopecia totalis/universalis, a finding suggestive of antigenic drive. Shared TCR sequences between patients were less evident than in mice, which may be partly attributable to HLA diversity in the patient population. The treated cohort was small, with a single nonresponder, so links between baseline CD8+ expansion and response need larger studies. During tofacitinib treatment, many expanded lesional clones stuck around in both scalp and blood, and this persistence may partly explain why relapse happens after treatment is stopped.

The sample holds one count of this clone. Its antigen target is currently unknown. Base quality data are lacking; no much larger clone is found one base away. The intended sense of this specimen's time point label: 24 weeks on oral tofacitinib. The sample's treatment or condition label, in plain terms: oral pan-JAK inhibitor, 5-10 mg twice daily. Lesional scalp punch biopsies and peripheral blood were obtained from alopecia areata patients. PBMCs were isolated by density centrifugation and stained for CD3, CD4 and CD8, after which CD4+ and CD8+ T cells were sorted on a FACSAria. From the cysteine through the phenylalanine, the CDR3 covers 15 amino acids. The CDR3 DNA has 45 bases and is translated from base 1. As encoded in the germline V gene (reference sequence), CDR1 is SEHNR while CDR2 is FQNEAQ. V and J lose 5 bases and 1 base, and a span of 9 bases separates them. Library preparation used the immunoSEQ multiplex PCR assay. RNA was extracted from all samples and reverse transcribed into cDNA as template for TCR sequencing. First-strand cDNA was synthesized with SuperScript III using a 2:1 mix of oligo-dT and random hexamers. A synthetic immune receptor repertoire was used to measure amplification bias, and any remaining bias was corrected computationally. Regarding the original processing steps: Raw reads were preprocessed to remove errors, and CDR3 was defined by IMGT conventions from the conserved cysteine to phenylalanine. Clonality was calculated as 1 minus Shannon entropy normalized by log2 of the number of productive unique TCRs. Scalp TCRbeta sequences were cross-referenced with sorted blood CD4 and CD8 repertoires so that the CD4 or CD8 identity of scalp clones could be inferred. TCRdb re-hosts the immuneACCESS table, in-frame sequences only. Its copies lack some clones; in the studies checked, an unresolved V gene accounts for under half of them, and the cause for the rest is not known. The DNA was the basis for D and trimming; V, J and clone size are from that table. This sample comprises 90,000 to 120,000 clones, over 80% of them detected only once. Less than 30% of the sample is taken by the ten largest.

The rearrangement joined TRBV7-9 to TRBJ2-6; no D segment can be confidently identified. The material was CD8+ T cells sorted from blood, obtained at week 24, from a patient treated with tofacitinib. The sequence was collected from a human donor with alopecia areata. At the DNA level, the sequence is TGTGCCAGCAGCCAGAGACGATCTGGGGCCAACGTCCTGACTTTC. It specifies CASSQRRSGANVLTF.